Sequencing of this T cell receptor (beta chain) was carried out in a study of T cell changes during pregnancy in multiple sclerosis. The V segment lost 5 bases and the J segment 5 bases; nucleotides outside the gene matches: 3. Germline values: CDR1 LNHDA, CDR2 SQIVND (reference sequence). This CDR3 region has 13 residues. The repertoire was sequenced with immunoSEQ multiplex PCR; TCRdb's copy has only in-frame clones and lacks some. This sample has some 67,000 clones, with 91% found just once. This receptor was taken from a female donor with multiple sclerosis, enrolled in a pregnancy study. This chain connects TRBV19 to TRBJ2-1; 7 bases match TRBD1. Sequencing was performed on peripheral blood, taken in the first trimester of pregnancy. The DNA of the CDR3 is TGTGCCAGTAGTTTGGGACAGAACAATGAGCAGTTCTTC. It specifies CASSLGQNNEQFF.